Here is one T cell receptor beta chain with its context. This clone was detected only a few times. Its specific antigen is unknown. No base qualities exist here, and no much larger clone lies one base off it. The label giving this sample's time point can be read as: baseline before first vaccination. Samples from vaccinated people were obtained from the UK trials COV001 and COV002, which included a single-blind randomized controlled phase 2/3 trial of AZD1222 (ChAdOx1 nCoV-19) in healthy adults. Trial participant PBMC samples were collected at day 0 and day 28 after the second dose for TCRbeta chain sequencing. Looking up the germline V gene (reference sequence) yields CDR1 SEHNR and CDR2 FQNEAQ. The V end loses 4 bases and the J end loses 5 bases, and a stretch of 14 bases separates them. Including cysteine and phenylalanine, the CDR3 has 14 amino acids. The CDR3 DNA has 42 bases and is translated from base 1.

The CDR3 regions of human TCRbeta chains were analyzed by immunosequencing. The published analysis was carried out like this. Repertoire TCRs were checked for matches against a reference library of SARS-CoV-2-specific TCRs that had been generated using the MIRA antigen-specificity platform. Breadth was defined as the fraction of unique TCRs that were SARS-CoV-2-associated, and depth was defined as the fraction of total T cells that were SARS-CoV-2-associated. Using the MIRA data, each spike-specific TCR was mapped to the spike region that the TCR reacts to and placed in a CD4 or CD8 class. Log10-transformed breadth and depth values were compared by one-way ANOVA with Sidak's multiple comparisons tests. This immuneACCESS table, as held by TCRdb, lists in-frame sequences with V and J called but not all clones. Of the missing ones, under half trace to an unresolved V gene in checked studies; the others have no known cause. That table furnishes V, J and clone size, whereas the DNA furnished D and trimming. Within this sample are 100,000 or so clones, with 88% of them counted one time only. The biggest ten clones account for about 1.8% of the sample.

The data were taken from a study of T cell responses to AZD1222 COVID-19 vaccine (dated by TCRdb to the early 2020s). Regarding the complete study: AZD1222 recipients given second doses at about 4 weeks or at about 12 weeks were pooled, since spike-specific TCR depth and breadth were not found to differ between the two schedules. A total of more than 230 trial participants underwent TCR sequencing, of whom under 220 had received two doses of AZD1222 and some 25 had received two doses of the MenACWY control vaccine. Trial participants were enrolled by age into 18-55, 56-69 and 70-plus year subgroups, with roughly 160, 29 and 62 TCR-sequenced participants respectively. Study-wide conclusions, independent of this receptor: Most participants were white British and females outnumbered males, and the authors suggested that clonal diversity may have been underestimated. Only five or six AZD1222 recipients were SARS-CoV-2 seropositive at baseline, limiting conclusions about previously exposed vaccinees. Reportedly, close to half of the unique spike-specific TCRs recognized epitopes lying outside the regions that are mutated in the B.1.351 and B.1.1.7 variants. The whole spike protein was spanned by vaccine-associated CD4 TCRs, and dominant responses were seen in regions 160-218 and 743-854. No day 14 peak-response samples were available, so repertoires were characterized only after the peak T cell response. After two AZD1222 doses, both the breadth and the depth of spike-specific TCRs were significantly higher than at day 0 and than in MenACWY recipients. The 56-69-year group was small, and its depth increase did not reach significance, likely because of low power.

The origin of this receptor is an adult in good health. Here the chain combines TRBV7-9 and TRBJ2-5, with the D gene uncertain. This specimen was peripheral blood, taken on day 0 of AZD1222 vaccination. CDR3 loop: CASSSGFTGETQYF. The base sequence is TGTGCCAGCAGCTCCGGGTTTACTGGGGAGACCCAGTACTTC.